This TCR beta chain was sequenced during a study of long-term antiretroviral therapy in people with HIV. J was trimmed by 2 bases and V by 0 bases; bases with no gene match: 4. The germline CDR1 and CDR2 sequences are SGDLS and YYNGEE. The length of the CDR3 is 15 residues. Prior to DNA extraction, the samples held roughly 0.85-10 million cryopreserved PBMC. This was the immunoSEQ v3.0 assay at survey level. TCRdb's copy holds only in-frame clones and misses some; the assay was immunoSEQ multiplex PCR. The data hold 20,000 or so clones, with approximately 81% observed a single time. This clone qualifies as medium-sized.

This chain uses TRBV9 with TRBJ1-2; TRBD1 aligns across 7 bases. This receptor was taken from a woman between 18 and 30 years old with HIV. Specimen: unsorted PBMCs, collected 0.6 years after starting antiretroviral therapy. The CDR3 DNA sequence: TGTGCCAGCAGCGTAGCTGGGACAGCCAACTATGGCTACACCTTC. Its protein is CASSVAGTANYGYTF.